This T cell receptor (beta chain) was identified in a study of shared clonotypes between healthy human individuals. V shed 2 bases and J 3 bases; nucleotides not matched to a gene: 10. This CDR3 has 17 amino acids. The germline CDR1 and CDR2 sequences are ENHRY and SYGVKD. Only in-frame clones appear in the TCRdb table, and some are missing; sequencing was by immunoSEQ multiplex PCR. The data contain hundreds of thousands of clones, about 95% of them singletons. Naive CD8 cells comprised CD45RO-negative, CCR7-positively selected cells, excluding terminally differentiated effector memory CD45RA+ cells.

The specimen was naive CD8+ T cells sorted from blood. The chain employs TRBV10-3 and TRBJ2-1; TRBD2 matches at 7 bases. The TCR sequence derives from a woman in her thirties in good health. The CDR3 protein is CAISENRGGPIYNEQFF. For the CDR3, the DNA is TGTGCCATCAGTGAGAATAGGGGAGGGCCCATCTACAATGAGCAGTTCTTC.